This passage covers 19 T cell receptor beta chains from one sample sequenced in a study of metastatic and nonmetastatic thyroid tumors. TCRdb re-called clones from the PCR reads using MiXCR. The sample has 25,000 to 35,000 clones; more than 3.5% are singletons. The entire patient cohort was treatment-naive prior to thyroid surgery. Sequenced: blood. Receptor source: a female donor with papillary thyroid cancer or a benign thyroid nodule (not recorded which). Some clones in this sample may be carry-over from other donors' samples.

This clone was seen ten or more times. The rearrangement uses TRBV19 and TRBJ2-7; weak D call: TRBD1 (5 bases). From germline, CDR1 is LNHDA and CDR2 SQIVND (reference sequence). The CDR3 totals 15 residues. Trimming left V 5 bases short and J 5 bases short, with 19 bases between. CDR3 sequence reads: CASSLTGSVGDEQYF. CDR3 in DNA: TGTGCCAGTAGTCTTACAGGTTCCGTCGGCGACGAGCAGTACTTC. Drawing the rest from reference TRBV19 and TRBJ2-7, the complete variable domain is DGGITQSPKYLFRKEGQNVTLSCEQNLNHDAMYWYRQDPGQGLRLIYYSQIVNDFQKGDIAEGYSVSREKKESFPLTVTSAQKNPTAFYLCASSLTGSVGDEQYFGPGTRLTVT.

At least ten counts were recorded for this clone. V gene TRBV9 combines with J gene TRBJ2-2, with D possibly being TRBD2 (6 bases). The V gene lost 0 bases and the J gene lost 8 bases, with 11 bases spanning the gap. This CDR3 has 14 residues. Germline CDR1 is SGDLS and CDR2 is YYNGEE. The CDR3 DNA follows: TGTGCCAGCAGCGTAGAAGTCGGGACTGGGGAGCTGTTTTTT. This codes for CASSVEVGTGELFF. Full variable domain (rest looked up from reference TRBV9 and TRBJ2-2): DSGVTQTPKHLITATGQRVTLRCSPRSGDLSVYWYQQSLDQGLQFLIQYYNGEERAKGNILERFSAQQFPDLHSELNLSSLELGDSALYFCASSVEVGTGELFFGEGSRLTVL.

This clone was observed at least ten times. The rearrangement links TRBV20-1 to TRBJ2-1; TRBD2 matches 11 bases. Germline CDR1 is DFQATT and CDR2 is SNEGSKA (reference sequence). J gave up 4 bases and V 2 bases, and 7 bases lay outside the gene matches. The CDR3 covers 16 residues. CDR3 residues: CSARNPGLAVYNEQFF. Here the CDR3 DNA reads TGCAGTGCTAGAAATCCGGGACTAGCGGTTTACAATGAGCAGTTCTTC.

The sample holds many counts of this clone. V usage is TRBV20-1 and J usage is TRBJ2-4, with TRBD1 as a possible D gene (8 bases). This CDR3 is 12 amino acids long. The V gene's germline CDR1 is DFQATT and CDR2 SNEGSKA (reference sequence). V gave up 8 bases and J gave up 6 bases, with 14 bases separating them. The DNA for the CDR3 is TGCAGTACAACAGGGGGGGCAAACATTCAGTACTTC. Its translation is CSTTGGANIQYF.

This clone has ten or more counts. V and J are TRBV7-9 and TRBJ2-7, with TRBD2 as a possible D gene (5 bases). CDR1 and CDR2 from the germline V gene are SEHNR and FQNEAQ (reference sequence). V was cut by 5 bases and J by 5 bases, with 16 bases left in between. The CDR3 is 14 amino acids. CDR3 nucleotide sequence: TGTGCCAGCAGCCCCCAACTAGTTTCCCACGAGCAGTACTTC. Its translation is CASSPQLVSHEQYF.

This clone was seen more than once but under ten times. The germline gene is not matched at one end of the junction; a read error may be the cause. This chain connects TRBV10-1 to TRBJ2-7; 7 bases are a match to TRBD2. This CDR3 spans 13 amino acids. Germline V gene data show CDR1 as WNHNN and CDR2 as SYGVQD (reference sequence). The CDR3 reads CASSPASGNEHYF. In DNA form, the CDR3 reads TGCGCCAGCAGTCCGGCTAGCGGTAACGAGCATTACTTC.

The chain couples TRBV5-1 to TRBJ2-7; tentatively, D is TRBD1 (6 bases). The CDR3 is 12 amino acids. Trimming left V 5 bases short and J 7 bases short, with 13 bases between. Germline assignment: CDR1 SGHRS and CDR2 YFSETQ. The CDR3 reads CASSPTGREQYF. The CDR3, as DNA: TGCGCCAGCAGTCCGACAGGAAGGGAGCAGTACTTC.

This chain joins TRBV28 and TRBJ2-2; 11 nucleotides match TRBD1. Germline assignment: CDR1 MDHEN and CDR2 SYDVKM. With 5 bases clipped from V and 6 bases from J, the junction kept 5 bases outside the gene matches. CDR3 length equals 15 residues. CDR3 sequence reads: CASSTGQGAAGELFF. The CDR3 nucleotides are TGTGCCAGCAGTACTGGACAGGGGGCAGCCGGGGAGCTGTTTTTT.

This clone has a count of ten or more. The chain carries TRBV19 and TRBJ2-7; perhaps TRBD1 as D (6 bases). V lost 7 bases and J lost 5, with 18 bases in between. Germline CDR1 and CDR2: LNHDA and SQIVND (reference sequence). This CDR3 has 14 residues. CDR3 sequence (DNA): TGTGCCAGTACCAGGACAGTTGGCCTGCACGAGCAGTACTTC. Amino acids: CASTRTVGLHEQYF.

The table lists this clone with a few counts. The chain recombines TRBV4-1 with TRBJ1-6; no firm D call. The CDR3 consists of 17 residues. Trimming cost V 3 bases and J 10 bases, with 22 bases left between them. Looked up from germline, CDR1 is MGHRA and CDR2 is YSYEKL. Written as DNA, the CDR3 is TGCGCCAGCAGCCAGGAAGAGATGGGAACCAGAGGGTCACCCCTCCACTTT. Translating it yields CASSQEEMGTRGSPLHF.

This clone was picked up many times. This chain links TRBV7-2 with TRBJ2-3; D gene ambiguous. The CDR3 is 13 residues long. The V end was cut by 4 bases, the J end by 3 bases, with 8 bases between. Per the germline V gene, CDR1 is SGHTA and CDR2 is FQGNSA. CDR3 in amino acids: CASSYKWTDTQYF. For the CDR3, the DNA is TGTGCCAGCAGCTATAAATGGACAGATACGCAGTATTTT.

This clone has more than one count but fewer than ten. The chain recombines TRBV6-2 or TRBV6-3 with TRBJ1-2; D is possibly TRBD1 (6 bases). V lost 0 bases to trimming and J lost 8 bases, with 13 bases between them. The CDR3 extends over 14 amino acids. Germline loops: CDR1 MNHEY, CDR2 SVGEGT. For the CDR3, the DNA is TGTGCCAGCAGTTACTCTGCCGGGGGCGCGGGCTACACCTTC. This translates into CASSYSAGGAGYTF.

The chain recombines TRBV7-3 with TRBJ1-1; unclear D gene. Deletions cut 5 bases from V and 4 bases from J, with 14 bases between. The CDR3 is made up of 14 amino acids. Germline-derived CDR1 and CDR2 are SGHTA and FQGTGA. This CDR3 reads CASSPGPVSTEAFF. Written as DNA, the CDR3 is TGTGCCAGCAGCCCCGGCCCAGTGAGCACTGAAGCTTTCTTT.

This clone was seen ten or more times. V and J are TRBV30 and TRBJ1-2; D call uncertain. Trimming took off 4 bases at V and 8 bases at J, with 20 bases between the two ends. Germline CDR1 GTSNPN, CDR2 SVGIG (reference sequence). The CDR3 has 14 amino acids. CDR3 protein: CAWTIWRGSSGYTF. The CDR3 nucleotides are TGTGCCTGGACTATTTGGCGGGGTTCGTCCGGCTACACCTTC. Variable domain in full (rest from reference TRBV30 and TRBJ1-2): SQTIHQWPATLVQPVGSPLSLECTVEGTSNPNLYWYRQAAGRGLQLLFYSVGIGQISSEVPQNLSASRPQDRQFILSSKKLLLSDSGFYLCAWTIWRGSSGYTFGSGTRLTVV.

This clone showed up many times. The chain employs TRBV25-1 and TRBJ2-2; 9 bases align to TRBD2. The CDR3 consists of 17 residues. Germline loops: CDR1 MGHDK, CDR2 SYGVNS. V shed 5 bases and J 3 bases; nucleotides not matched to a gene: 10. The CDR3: CASSWGAGGSDTGELFF. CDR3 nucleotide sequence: TGTGCCAGCAGTTGGGGAGCGGGGGGCAGCGACACCGGGGAGCTGTTTTTT.

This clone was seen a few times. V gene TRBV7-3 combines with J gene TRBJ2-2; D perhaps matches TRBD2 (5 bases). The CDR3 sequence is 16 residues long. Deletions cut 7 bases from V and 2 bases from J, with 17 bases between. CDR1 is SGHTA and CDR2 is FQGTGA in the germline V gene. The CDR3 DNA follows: TGTGCCAGCATCCCTCGCAGTAGCGTAAACACCGGGGAGCTGTTTTTT. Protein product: CASIPRSSVNTGELFF.

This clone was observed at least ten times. The CDR3 region has the DNA TGCGCCAGCAGCTTCGTACCTTTACAGGACGAGCAGTACTTC. It specifies CASSFVPLQDEQYF. J is TRBJ2-7 and V is TRBV5-1; a possible D gene is TRBD1 (5 bases). V was trimmed by 2 bases and J by 5 bases, leaving 14 bases between them. CDR1 is SGHRS, CDR2 YFSETQ, per germline. The CDR3 length is 14 residues.

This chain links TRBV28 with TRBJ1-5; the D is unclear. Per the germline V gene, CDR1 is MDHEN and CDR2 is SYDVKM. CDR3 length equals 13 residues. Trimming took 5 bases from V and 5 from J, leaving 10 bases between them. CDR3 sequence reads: CASSAPGYQPQHF. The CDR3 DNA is TGTGCCAGCAGTGCCCCGGGCTATCAGCCCCAGCATTTT.

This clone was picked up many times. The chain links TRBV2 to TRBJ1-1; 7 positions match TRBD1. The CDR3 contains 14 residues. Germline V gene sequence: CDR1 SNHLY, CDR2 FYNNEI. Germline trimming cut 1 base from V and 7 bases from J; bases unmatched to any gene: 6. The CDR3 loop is CASSEGTRGFEAFF. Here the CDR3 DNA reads TGTGCCAGCAGTGAAGGAACCAGGGGGTTTGAAGCTTTCTTT.